This TCR beta chain was identified during a study of T cells after yellow fever vaccination. TCRdb re-analysed the 5' RACE reads in MiXCR, keeping a single row per CDR3 protein. The sample carries more than 350,000 distinct CDR3 sequences, approximately 10% recorded once. This clonotype was seen only a few times. The sequenced sample was PBMCs, obtained on the day of the first yellow fever vaccination. The receptor comes from a man between 18 and 29 years old who received the YFV17D yellow fever vaccine.

The CDR3 region has the DNA TGCAGTGCTCCGGGCCCATTTTATGGCTACACCTTC. Translated: CSAPGPFYGYTF. The V and J genes are TRBV20-1 and TRBJ1-2; D is undetermined. Deletions cut 5 bases from V and 5 bases from J, with 12 bases between. The CDR3 runs to 12 residues. From germline, CDR1 is DFQATT and CDR2 SNEGSKA (reference sequence).